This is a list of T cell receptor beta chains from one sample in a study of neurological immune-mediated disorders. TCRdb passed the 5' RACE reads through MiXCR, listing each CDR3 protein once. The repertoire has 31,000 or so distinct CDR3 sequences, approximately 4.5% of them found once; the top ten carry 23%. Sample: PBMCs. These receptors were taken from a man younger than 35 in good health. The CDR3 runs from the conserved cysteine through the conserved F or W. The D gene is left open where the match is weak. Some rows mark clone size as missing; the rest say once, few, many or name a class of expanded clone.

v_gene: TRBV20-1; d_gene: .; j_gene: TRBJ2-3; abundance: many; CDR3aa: CSARDPSSGDTQYF; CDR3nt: TGCAGTGCTAGAGATCCCTCCTCCGGAGATACGCAGTATTTT
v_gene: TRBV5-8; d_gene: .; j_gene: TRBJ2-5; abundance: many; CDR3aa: CASSLFGGRETQYF; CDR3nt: TGTGCCAGCAGCTTATTCGGGGGGCGGGAGACCCAGTACTTC
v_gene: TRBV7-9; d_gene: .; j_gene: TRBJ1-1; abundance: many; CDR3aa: CASSLEAGAEAFF; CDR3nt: TGTGCCAGCAGCTTAGAAGCGGGGGCTGAAGCTTTCTTT
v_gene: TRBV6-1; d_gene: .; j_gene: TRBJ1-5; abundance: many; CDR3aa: CASSGTGWYVGPQPQHF; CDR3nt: TGTGCCAGCAGTGGCACAGGGTGGTACGTAGGGCCCCAGCCCCAGCATTTT
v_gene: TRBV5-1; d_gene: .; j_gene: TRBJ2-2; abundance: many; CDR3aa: CASSLEAGYRRITGELFF; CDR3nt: TGCGCCAGCAGCTTGGAGGCAGGGTATAGGAGGATCACCGGGGAGCTGTTTTTT
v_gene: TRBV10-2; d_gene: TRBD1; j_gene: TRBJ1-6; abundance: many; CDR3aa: CASGRGQRLVNSPLHF; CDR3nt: TGCGCCAGCGGTAGGGGACAGAGATTAGTTAATTCACCCCTCCACTTT
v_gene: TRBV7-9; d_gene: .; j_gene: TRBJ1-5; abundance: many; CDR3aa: CASRNSGNNQPQHF; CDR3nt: TGTGCCAGCAGAAACTCAGGGAACAATCAGCCCCAGCATTTT
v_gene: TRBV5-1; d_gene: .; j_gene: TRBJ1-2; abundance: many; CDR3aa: CASSLAGPAYGYTF; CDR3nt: TGCGCCAGCAGCTTGGCAGGTCCCGCCTATGGCTACACCTTC
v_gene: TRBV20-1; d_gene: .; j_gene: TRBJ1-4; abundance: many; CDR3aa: CSARQQVKLFF; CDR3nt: TGCAGTGCTAGGCAACAGGTTAAACTGTTTTTT
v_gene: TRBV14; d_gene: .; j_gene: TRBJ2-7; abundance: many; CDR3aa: CASSQDPPTKQYF; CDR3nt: TGTGCCAGCAGCCAAGATCCCCCTACGAAGCAGTACTTC
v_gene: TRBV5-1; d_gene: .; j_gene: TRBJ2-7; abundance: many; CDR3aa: CASSSGPEGDIYEQYF; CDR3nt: TGCGCCAGCAGCTCCGGCCCGGAAGGGGATATCTACGAGCAGTACTTC
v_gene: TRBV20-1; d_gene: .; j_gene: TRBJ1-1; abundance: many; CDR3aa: CSARDRLNTEAFF; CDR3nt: TGCAGTGCCCGCGACAGGCTGAACACTGAAGCTTTCTTT
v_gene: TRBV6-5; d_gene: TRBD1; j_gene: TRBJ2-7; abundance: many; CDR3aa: CASSYLTGAYEQYF; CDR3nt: TGTGCCAGCAGTTACTTGACAGGGGCCTACGAGCAGTACTTC
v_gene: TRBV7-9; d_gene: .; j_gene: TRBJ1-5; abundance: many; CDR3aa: CASSSGSNQPQHF; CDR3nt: TGTGCCAGCAGTTCGGGGAGCAATCAGCCCCAGCATTTT
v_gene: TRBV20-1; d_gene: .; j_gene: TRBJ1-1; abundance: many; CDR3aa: CSAPLSYEAFF; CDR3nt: TGCAGTGCTCCCCTCTCCTATGAAGCTTTCTTT
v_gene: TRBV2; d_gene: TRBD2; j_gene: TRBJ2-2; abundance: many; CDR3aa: CASTPGLAGSGELFF; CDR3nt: TGTGCCAGCACCCCGGGACTAGCGGGGTCCGGGGAGCTGTTTTTT
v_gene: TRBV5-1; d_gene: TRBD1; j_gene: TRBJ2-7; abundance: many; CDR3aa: CASSPGTGLYEQYF; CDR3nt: TGCGCCAGCAGCCCGGGGACAGGGCTCTACGAGCAGTACTTC
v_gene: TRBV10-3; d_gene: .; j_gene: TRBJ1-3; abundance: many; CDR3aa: CASLEVDGNTIYF; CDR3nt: TGTGCCAGTCTGGAGGTAGACGGAAACACCATATATTTT
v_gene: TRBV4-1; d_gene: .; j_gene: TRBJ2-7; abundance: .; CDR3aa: CASRGPGYEQYF; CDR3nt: TGCGCCAGCAGGGGCCCGGGCTACGAGCAGTACTTC
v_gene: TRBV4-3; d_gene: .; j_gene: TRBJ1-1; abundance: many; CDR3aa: CASSQDQVLNTEAFF; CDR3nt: TGCGCCAGCAGCCAAGATCAGGTCTTGAACACTGAAGCTTTCTTT
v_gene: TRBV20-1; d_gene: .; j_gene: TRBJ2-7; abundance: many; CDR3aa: CSARDVQGYEQYF; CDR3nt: TGCAGTGCTAGAGACGTACAGGGCTACGAGCAGTACTTC
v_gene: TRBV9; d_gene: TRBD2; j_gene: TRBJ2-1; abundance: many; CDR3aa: CASSALGGTSGYNEQFF; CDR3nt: TGTGCCAGCAGCGCCTTGGGCGGGACTAGCGGCTACAATGAGCAGTTCTTC
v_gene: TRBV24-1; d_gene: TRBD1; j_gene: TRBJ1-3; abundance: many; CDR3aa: CATSDLSGSRQGARGNTIYF; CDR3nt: TGTGCCACCAGTGATTTGAGCGGGAGCCGACAGGGAGCTCGTGGAAACACCATATATTTT
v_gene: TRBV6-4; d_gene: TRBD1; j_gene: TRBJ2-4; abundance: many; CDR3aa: CASSDGQGGNIQYF; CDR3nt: TGTGCCAGCAGTGACGGACAGGGTGGTAACATTCAGTACTTC
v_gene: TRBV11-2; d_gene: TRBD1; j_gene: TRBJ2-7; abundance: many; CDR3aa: CASSLVQGAYEQYF; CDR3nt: TGTGCCAGCAGCTTAGTACAGGGGGCCTACGAGCAGTACTTC
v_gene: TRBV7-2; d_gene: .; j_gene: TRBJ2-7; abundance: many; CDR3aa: CASRETPDGYEQYF; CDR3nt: TGTGCCAGCAGAGAGACACCGGATGGCTACGAGCAGTACTTC
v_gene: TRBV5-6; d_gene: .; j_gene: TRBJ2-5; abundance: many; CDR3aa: CASSLGAVETQYF; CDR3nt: TGTGCCAGCAGCTTGGGGGCTGTGGAGACCCAGTACTTC
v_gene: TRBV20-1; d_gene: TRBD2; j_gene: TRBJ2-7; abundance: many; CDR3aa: CSARDTQRGAYEQYF; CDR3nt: TGCAGTGCTAGAGATACCCAGCGGGGGGCCTACGAGCAGTACTTC
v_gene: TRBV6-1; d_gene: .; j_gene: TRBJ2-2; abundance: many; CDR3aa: CASSVLSGELFF; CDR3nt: TGTGCCAGCAGTGTGTTGTCCGGGGAGCTGTTTTTT
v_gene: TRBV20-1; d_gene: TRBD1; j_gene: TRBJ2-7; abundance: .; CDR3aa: CSADRGVPYEQNF; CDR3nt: TGCAGTGCTGACAGGGGTGTTCCCTACGAGCAGAACTTC
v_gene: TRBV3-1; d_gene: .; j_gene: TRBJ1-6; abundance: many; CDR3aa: CASSRDGTYPLHF; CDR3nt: TGTGCCAGCAGCCGGGACGGAACTTACCCCCTCCACTTT
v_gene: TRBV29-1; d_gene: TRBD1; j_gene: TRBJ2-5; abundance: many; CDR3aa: CSARQGSETQYF; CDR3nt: TGCAGCGCAAGACAGGGCTCGGAGACCCAGTACTTC
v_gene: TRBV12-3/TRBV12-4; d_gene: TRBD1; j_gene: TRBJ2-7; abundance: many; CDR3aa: CASSTTEIRQGGFSIYEQYF; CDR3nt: TGTGCCAGCAGCACAACCGAAATTCGACAGGGTGGTTTTAGTATCTACGAGCAGTACTTC
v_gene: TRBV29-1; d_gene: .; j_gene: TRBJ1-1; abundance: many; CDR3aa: CSASQGQNTEAFF; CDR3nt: TGCAGCGCCTCCCAGGGCCAAAACACTGAAGCTTTCTTT
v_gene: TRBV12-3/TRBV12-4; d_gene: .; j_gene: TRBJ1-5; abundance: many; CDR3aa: CASSKVDSSNQPQHF; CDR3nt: TGTGCCAGCAGTAAAGTCGACAGTAGCAATCAGCCCCAGCATTTT
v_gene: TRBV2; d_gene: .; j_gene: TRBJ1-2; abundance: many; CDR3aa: CATPSGQLQGGYTF; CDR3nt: TGTGCCACCCCCTCGGGGCAACTTCAAGGTGGCTACACCTTC
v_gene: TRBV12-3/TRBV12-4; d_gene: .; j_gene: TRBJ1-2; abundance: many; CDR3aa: CASSFNVPSGGYTF; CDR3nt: TGTGCCAGCAGTTTTAACGTTCCCTCGGGAGGCTACACCTTC
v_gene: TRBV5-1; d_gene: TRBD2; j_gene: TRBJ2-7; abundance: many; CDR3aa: CASSLEAPLAGDQQYF; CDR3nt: TGCGCCAGCAGCTTGGAAGCCCCACTAGCGGGGGACCAGCAGTACTTC
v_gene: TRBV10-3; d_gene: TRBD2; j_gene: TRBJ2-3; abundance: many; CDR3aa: CAIGRGAGGRKDTQYF; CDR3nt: TGTGCCATCGGCCGAGGCGCGGGGGGGCGTAAAGATACGCAGTATTTT
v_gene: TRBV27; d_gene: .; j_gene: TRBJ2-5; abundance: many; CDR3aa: CASVETQYF; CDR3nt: TGTGCCAGTGTAGAGACCCAGTACTTC
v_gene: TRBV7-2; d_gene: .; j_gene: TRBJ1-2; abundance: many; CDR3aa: CASSLGQYYGYTF; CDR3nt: TGTGCCAGCAGCTTAGGACAGTACTATGGCTACACCTTC
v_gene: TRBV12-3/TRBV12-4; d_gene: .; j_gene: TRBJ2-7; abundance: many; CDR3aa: CASSLRGPGDEQYF; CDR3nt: TGTGCCAGCAGTTTAAGAGGGCCAGGAGACGAGCAGTACTTC
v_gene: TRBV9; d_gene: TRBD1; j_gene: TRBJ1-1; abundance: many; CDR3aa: CASSARTGPEAFF; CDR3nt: TGTGCCAGCAGCGCCCGGACAGGACCTGAAGCTTTCTTT
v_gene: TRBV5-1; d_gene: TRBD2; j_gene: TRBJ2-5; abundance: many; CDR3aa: CASSNLAGGQETQYF; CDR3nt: TGCGCCAGCAGCAACCTAGCGGGGGGGCAAGAGACCCAGTACTTC
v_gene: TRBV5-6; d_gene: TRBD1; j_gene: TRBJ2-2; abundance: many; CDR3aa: CASSGAGTAATGELFF; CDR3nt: TGTGCCAGCAGTGGCGCCGGGACAGCCGCCACCGGGGAGCTGTTTTTT
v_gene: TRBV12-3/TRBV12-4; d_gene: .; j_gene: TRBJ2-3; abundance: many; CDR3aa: CASSLGGKGDTQYF; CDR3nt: TGTGCCAGCAGTTTAGGAGGGAAGGGAGATACGCAGTATTTT
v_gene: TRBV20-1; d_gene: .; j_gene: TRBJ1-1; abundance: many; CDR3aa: CSAKGPAGLNTEAFF; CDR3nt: TGCAGTGCTAAGGGCCCGGCAGGGCTGAACACTGAAGCTTTCTTT
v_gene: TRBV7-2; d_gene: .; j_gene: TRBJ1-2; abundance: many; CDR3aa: CASSLRGPDNYGYTF; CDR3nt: TGTGCCAGCAGCCTCAGGGGTCCAGATAACTATGGCTACACCTTC
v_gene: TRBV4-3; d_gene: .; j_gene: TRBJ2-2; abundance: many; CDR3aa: CASSQDGGAWDGGELFF; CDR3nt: TGCGCCAGCAGCCAAGATGGGGGCGCGTGGGATGGCGGGGAGCTGTTTTTT
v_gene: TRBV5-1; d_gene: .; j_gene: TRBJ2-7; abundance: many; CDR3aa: CASSPGTSSYEQYF; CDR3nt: TGCGCCAGCAGCCCGGGGACCAGCTCCTACGAGCAGTACTTC
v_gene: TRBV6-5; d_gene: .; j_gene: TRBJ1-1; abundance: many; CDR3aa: CASSRFQTLDTEAFF; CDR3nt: TGTGCCAGCAGTCGCTTCCAGACTCTAGACACTGAAGCTTTCTTT
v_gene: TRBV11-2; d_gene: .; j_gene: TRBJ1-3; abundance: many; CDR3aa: CASSAVLPGNTIYF; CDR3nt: TGTGCCAGCAGCGCGGTGTTACCTGGAAACACCATATATTTT
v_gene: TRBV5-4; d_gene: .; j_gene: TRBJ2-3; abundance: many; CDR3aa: CASSLDPGYATDTQYF; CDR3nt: TGTGCCAGCAGCTTGGACCCAGGGTATGCCACAGATACGCAGTATTTT
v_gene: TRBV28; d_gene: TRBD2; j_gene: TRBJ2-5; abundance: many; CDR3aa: CASSTSGGPGGETQYF; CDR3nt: TGTGCCAGCAGTACTAGCGGGGGGCCCGGAGGGGAGACCCAGTACTTC